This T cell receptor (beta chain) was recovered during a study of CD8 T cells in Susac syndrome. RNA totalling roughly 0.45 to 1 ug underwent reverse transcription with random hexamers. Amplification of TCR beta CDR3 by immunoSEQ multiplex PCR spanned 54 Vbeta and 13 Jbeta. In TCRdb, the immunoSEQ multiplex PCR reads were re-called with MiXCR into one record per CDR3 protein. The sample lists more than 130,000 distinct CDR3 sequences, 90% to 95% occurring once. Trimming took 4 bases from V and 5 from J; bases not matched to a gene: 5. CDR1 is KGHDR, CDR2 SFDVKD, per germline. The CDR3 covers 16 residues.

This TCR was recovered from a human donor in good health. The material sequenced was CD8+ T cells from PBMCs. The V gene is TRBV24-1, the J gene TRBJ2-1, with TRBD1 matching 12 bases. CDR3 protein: CATSDRDRGPHNEQFF. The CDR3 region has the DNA TGTGCCACCAGTGACCGGGACAGGGGGCCCCACAATGAGCAGTTCTTC.